The entry below gives a single T cell receptor beta chain sequence along with its context. Antigen specificity is unknown. Every isolated RNA sample was fully reverse transcribed, so sequencing captured expressed TCRB transcripts. The data were produced by immunoSEQ multiplex PCR, yet TCRdb's version contains in-frame clones alone and is incomplete. The data show some 250,000 clones, 11% seen once. These data come from a study of beta chain features in type 1 diabetes. Points from the study as a whole: People with Type 1 diabetes carried modestly yet significantly shorter TCRB CDR3s in all four CD4+ subsets. Diminished insertions and augmented deletions at VDJ junctions characterized type 1 diabetes patients.

Markers CD45RO/CCR7/CD25/CD127/CD95/CD27 served to sort CD4+ naive, central memory, regulatory and stem cell-like memory cells. There are 13 residues in the CDR3. The germline V and J ends were trimmed by 4 bases and 4 bases, with 11 bases remaining between them. The V gene's germline CDR1 is SEHNR and CDR2 FQNEAQ (reference sequence). This receptor was identified in a man younger than 45 with type 1 diabetes. The chain employs TRBV7-9 and TRBJ2-7; D call uncertain. Source material: naive CD4+ T cells from blood. CDR3: CASSSAVGYEQYF. In DNA, the CDR3 is TGTGCCAGCAGCTCCGCCGTCGGGTACGAGCAGTACTTC.